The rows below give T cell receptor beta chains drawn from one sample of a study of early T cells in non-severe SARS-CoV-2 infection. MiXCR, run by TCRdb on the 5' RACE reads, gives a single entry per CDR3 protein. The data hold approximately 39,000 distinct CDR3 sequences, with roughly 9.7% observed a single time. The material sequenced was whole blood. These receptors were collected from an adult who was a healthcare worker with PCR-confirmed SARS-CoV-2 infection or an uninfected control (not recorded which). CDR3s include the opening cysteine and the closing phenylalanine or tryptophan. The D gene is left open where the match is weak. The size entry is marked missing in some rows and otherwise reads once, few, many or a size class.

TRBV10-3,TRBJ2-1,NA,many,CATGQLNEQFF,TGTGCCACCGGACAGCTGAATGAGCAGTTCTTC
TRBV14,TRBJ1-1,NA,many,CASSFTRTVEAFF,TGTGCCAGCAGCTTTACTAGGACAGTTGAAGCTTTCTTT
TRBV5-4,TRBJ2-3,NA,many,CASSRVLPGVEGTDTQYF,TGTGCCAGCAGCCGGGTCCTTCCGGGGGTCGAGGGCACAGATACGCAGTATTTT
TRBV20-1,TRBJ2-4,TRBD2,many,CSARAFAGLAVNIQYF,TGCAGTGCTAGAGCCTTCGCGGGACTAGCAGTTAACATTCAGTACTTC
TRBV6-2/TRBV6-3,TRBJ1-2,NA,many,CASRATASNYGYTF,TGTGCCAGCAGAGCGACTGCCTCTAACTATGGCTACACCTTC
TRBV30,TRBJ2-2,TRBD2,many,CACHVAGGFNTGELFF,TGTGCCTGTCATGTAGCGGGAGGGTTCAACACCGGGGAGCTGTTTTTT
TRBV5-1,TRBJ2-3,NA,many,CASSLQKGSSDTQYF,TGCGCCAGCAGCTTGCAAAAGGGTTCCTCAGATACGCAGTATTTT
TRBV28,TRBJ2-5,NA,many,CASRAQETQYF,TGTGCCAGCAGAGCCCAAGAGACCCAGTACTTC
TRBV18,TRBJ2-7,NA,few,CASSPRVEGYEQYF,TGTGCCAGCTCACCACGGGTCGAGGGTTACGAGCAGTACTTC
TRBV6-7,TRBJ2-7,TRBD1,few,CASSGNRDRLYEQYF,TGTGCCAGCAGCGGAAACCGGGACAGACTATACGAGCAGTACTTC
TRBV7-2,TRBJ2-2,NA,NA,CASSSEWRGGELFF,TGTGCCAGCAGCTCAGAATGGAGGGGCGGGGAGCTGTTTTTT
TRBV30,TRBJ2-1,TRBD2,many,CAWKSPLAGGYSYNEQFF,TGTGCCTGGAAGTCCCCACTAGCGGGGGGTTACAGCTACAATGAGCAGTTCTTC
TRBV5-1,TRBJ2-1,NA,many,CASSTPRDNKQFF,TGCGCCAGCAGTACCCCCCGGGACAACAAGCAGTTCTTC
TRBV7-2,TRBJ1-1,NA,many,CASSLILGRENTEAFF,TGTGCCAGCAGCTTAATCTTAGGCAGGGAGAATACTGAAGCTTTCTTT
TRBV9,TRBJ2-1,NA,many,CASSPTRDVAYNEQFF,TGTGCCAGCAGCCCCACCCGGGACGTAGCCTACAATGAGCAGTTCTTC
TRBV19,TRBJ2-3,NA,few,CATSSTLASGTDTQYF,TGTGCCACCTCATCCACTTTAGCGTCTGGAACAGATACGCAGTATTTT
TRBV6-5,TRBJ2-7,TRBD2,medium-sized,CASSPTSGASYEQYF,TGTGCCAGCAGTCCAACTAGCGGGGCTTCCTACGAGCAGTACTTC
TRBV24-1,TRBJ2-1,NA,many,CATSDPGGRGEQFF,TGTGCCACCAGTGATCCCGGGGGGCGGGGTGAGCAGTTCTTC